A selection of T cell receptor beta chains follows, all from one sample in a study of type 1 regulatory T cells. Their recognized antigens are unknown. TCRdb independently ran MiXCR on the reads; one entry per CDR3 protein. Seen here are over 6,000 distinct CDR3 sequences, roughly a third observed once, and the top ten hold about 25%. The sequenced sample consisted of cultured type 1 regulatory T (Tr1) cells, either the whole culture or a sorted fraction (not recorded which). The receptors come from a human donor in good health. Both conserved end residues are part of each CDR3. A D gene is named only where the DNA matches it firmly. For some rows the clone size is stated as once, few or many, or as a class when expanded; others skip it.

V,length,D,size,J,DNA,CDR3
TRBV7-9,17,TRBD2,-,TRBJ2-3,TGTGCCAGCAGCAGAGGCGTGGTAGCGGGAGGAGCAGATACGCAGTATTTT,CASSRGVVAGGADTQYF
TRBV5-1,17,-,-,TRBJ1-1,TGCGCCAGCAGTCCGTCCTGGTCAGGGAGGGGGAACACTGAAGCTTTCTTT,CASSPSWSGRGNTEAFF
TRBV6-2/TRBV6-3,16,TRBD2,-,TRBJ2-1,TGTGCCAGCAGCCCAGGACTAGCGGGAGGCCTCAATGAGCAGTTCTTC,CASSPGLAGGLNEQFF
TRBV6-2/TRBV6-3,15,-,-,TRBJ2-7,TGTGCCAGCAGTTACTCCCAGGGGTCATCCTACGAGCAGTACTTC,CASSYSQGSSYEQYF
TRBV5-1,15,-,-,TRBJ2-2,TGCGCCAGCAGCTTGGGACAGCTTAACACCGGGGAGCTGTTTTTT,CASSLGQLNTGELFF
TRBV30,14,TRBD2,-,TRBJ2-3,TGTGCCTGGAGGTCCCGCGGGAGTACAGATACGCAGTATTTT,CAWRSRGSTDTQYF
TRBV19,16,TRBD2,few,TRBJ2-1,TGTGCCAGTAGTATAGGTGGACTAGCGGGAGGCAATGAGCAGTTCTTC,CASSIGGLAGGNEQFF
TRBV12-3/TRBV12-4,14,TRBD2,medium-sized,TRBJ2-7,TGTGCCAGCAAACTAGCGGGTCTCTCCTACGAGCAGTACTTC,CASKLAGLSYEQYF
TRBV5-1,15,TRBD2,medium-sized,TRBJ2-1,TGCGCCAGCAGAGAGGTTTTAGCGGGAGTCAATGAGCAGTTCTTC,CASREVLAGVNEQFF
TRBV28,11,-,-,TRBJ1-1,TGTGCCAGCATGACCTACCCGGAAGCTTTCTTT,CASMTYPEAFF
TRBV20-1,15,TRBD2,-,TRBJ2-1,TGCAGTGCAGACCCGGGACTAGCGGTTTCCAATGAGCAGTTCTTC,CSADPGLAVSNEQFF
TRBV5-1,16,-,-,TRBJ2-2,TGCGCCAGCAGCTTGGGGTTTGTGGCGAACACCGGGGAGCTGTTTTTT,CASSLGFVANTGELFF
TRBV4-3,17,-,-,TRBJ2-3,TGCGCCAGCAGCCAAGTTCTCGGGACGGTAAACACCGGGGAGCAGTATTTT,CASSQVLGTVNTGEQYF
TRBV28,12,-,-,TRBJ2-5,TGTGCCAGCAGTACCAGCGGGCTTACCCAGTACTTC,CASSTSGLTQYF
TRBV11-2,17,TRBD2,-,TRBJ2-3,TGTGCCAGCAGCTTAGGGGGACTAGCGGGAGTGGCAGATACGCAGTATTTT,CASSLGGLAGVADTQYF
TRBV4-2,14,-,medium-sized,TRBJ1-6,TGTGCCAGCAGCCAAGGGACCTATAATTCACCCCTCCACTTT,CASSQGTYNSPLHF
TRBV5-1,15,TRBD2,-,TRBJ2-1,TGCGCCAGCAGCCCCGAGAGCGGGAGTTACAATGAGCAGTTCTTC,CASSPESGSYNEQFF
TRBV6-1,13,-,-,TRBJ2-7,TGTGCCAGCACTATTCAGGGTTCCCACGAGCAGTACTTC,CASTIQGSHEQYF
TRBV20-1,14,-,many,TRBJ2-7,TGCAGTGCTAGTGGGTCAGGGGATTGGTACGAGCAGTACTTC,CSASGSGDWYEQYF
TRBV12-3/TRBV12-4,16,TRBD1,-,TRBJ2-7,TGTGCCAGCAGCCCCGCTGGGACAGGGGGATATTACGAGCAGTACTTC,CASSPAGTGGYYEQYF
TRBV6-1,15,TRBD2,-,TRBJ2-7,TGTGCCAGCATTCAGGATAGCGGGAGAATCTACGAGCAGTACTTC,CASIQDSGRIYEQYF
TRBV28,12,-,-,TRBJ2-3,TGTGCCAGCAGTTTAGCACTTGGTGAGCAGTATTTT,CASSLALGEQYF
TRBV6-5,14,-,-,TRBJ1-2,TGTGCCAGCAGTGGGGAAACACGGGGAGGTGGCTACACCTTC,CASSGETRGGGYTF
TRBV5-1,15,-,medium-sized,TRBJ2-1,TGCGCCAGCAGCTTAGCCCTGGAGTCCTACAATGAGCAGTTCTTC,CASSLALESYNEQFF
TRBV5-4,16,TRBD2,medium-sized,TRBJ2-2,TGTGCCAGCAGCTCGCGACTAGCGGTGAACACCGGGGAGCTGTTTTTT,CASSSRLAVNTGELFF
TRBV11-1,17,TRBD1,-,TRBJ2-5,TGTGCCAGCAGCTCGGGAACAGGGGCAACGATCCAAGAGACCCAGTACTTC,CASSSGTGATIQETQYF
TRBV6-1,14,-,medium-sized,TRBJ1-5,TGTGCCAGCGTAATCTTTGGAGGGGGGTGGCCCCAGCATTTT,CASVIFGGGWPQHF
TRBV7-6,15,-,-,TRBJ1-3,TGTGCCAGCAGCTTAGCGCAAGGGGGAGGAAACACCATATATTTT,CASSLAQGGGNTIYF
TRBV6-1,15,TRBD2,few,TRBJ2-7,TGTGCCAGCAGTGGACCCGGGACTAGCATGTACGAGCAGTACTTC,CASSGPGTSMYEQYF
TRBV28,10,-,medium-sized,TRBJ2-2,TGTGCCAGCAGTACCGGGGAGCTGTTTTTT,CASSTGELFF
TRBV11-2,15,-,-,TRBJ1-6,TGTGCCAGCAGCCTACAGCTCGTGAGGAATTCACCCCTCCACTTT,CASSLQLVRNSPLHF
TRBV6-1,15,-,-,TRBJ1-1,TGTGCCAGCAGTTCACAGGCACTCGCGAACACTGAAGCTTTCTTT,CASSSQALANTEAFF
TRBV20-1,14,-,medium-sized,TRBJ2-7,TGCAGTGCCCCGGACACCAAGAGGGTTTACGAGCAGTACTTC,CSAPDTKRVYEQYF
TRBV5-4,15,-,few,TRBJ2-7,TGTGCCAGCAGCTTGGCCCGGGGCGGAAGCTACGAGCAGTACTTC,CASSLARGGSYEQYF
TRBV5-1,13,TRBD1,medium-sized,TRBJ2-1,TGCGCCAGCAGCCAGGGACAGGGCTATGAGCAGTTCTTC,CASSQGQGYEQFF
TRBV6-2/TRBV6-3,14,-,-,TRBJ2-2,TGTGCCAGCCGCCGGAGCGGCTCCACCGGGGAGCTGTTTTTT,CASRRSGSTGELFF
TRBV10-3,14,-,many,TRBJ2-1,TGTGCCATCTCGGCACCCCCTTCTTCTCATGAGCAGTTCTTC,CAISAPPSSHEQFF
TRBV5-4,13,-,-,TRBJ2-3,TGTGCCAGCAGCCGGACAGGCACAGATACGCAGTATTTT,CASSRTGTDTQYF
TRBV20-1,14,-,medium-sized,TRBJ2-2,TGCAGTGCTAGAGGCTCCACCGGCACCGGGGAGCTGTTTTTT,CSARGSTGTGELFF
TRBV9,16,-,-,TRBJ2-2,TGTGCCAGCAGCGTTGCTGGTACCTATAGAAACGGGGAGCTGTTTTTT,CASSVAGTYRNGELFF
TRBV7-9,13,-,medium-sized,TRBJ2-3,TGTGCCAGCAGCTCGATCCCCTCCGATACGCAGTATTTT,CASSSIPSDTQYF